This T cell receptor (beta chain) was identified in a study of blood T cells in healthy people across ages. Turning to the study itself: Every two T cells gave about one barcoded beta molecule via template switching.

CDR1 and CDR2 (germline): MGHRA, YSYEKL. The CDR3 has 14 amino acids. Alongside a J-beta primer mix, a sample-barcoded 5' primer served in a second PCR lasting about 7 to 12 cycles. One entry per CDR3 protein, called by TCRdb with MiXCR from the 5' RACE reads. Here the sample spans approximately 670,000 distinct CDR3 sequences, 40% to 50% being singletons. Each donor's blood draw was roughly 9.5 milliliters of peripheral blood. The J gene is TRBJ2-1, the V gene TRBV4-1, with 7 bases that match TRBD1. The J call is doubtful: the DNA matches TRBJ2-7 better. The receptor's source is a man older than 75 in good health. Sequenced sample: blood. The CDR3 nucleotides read TGCGCCAGCAGCCAACAAACAGGGGTCGGCGAGCAGTACTTC. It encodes CASSQQTGVGEQYF.